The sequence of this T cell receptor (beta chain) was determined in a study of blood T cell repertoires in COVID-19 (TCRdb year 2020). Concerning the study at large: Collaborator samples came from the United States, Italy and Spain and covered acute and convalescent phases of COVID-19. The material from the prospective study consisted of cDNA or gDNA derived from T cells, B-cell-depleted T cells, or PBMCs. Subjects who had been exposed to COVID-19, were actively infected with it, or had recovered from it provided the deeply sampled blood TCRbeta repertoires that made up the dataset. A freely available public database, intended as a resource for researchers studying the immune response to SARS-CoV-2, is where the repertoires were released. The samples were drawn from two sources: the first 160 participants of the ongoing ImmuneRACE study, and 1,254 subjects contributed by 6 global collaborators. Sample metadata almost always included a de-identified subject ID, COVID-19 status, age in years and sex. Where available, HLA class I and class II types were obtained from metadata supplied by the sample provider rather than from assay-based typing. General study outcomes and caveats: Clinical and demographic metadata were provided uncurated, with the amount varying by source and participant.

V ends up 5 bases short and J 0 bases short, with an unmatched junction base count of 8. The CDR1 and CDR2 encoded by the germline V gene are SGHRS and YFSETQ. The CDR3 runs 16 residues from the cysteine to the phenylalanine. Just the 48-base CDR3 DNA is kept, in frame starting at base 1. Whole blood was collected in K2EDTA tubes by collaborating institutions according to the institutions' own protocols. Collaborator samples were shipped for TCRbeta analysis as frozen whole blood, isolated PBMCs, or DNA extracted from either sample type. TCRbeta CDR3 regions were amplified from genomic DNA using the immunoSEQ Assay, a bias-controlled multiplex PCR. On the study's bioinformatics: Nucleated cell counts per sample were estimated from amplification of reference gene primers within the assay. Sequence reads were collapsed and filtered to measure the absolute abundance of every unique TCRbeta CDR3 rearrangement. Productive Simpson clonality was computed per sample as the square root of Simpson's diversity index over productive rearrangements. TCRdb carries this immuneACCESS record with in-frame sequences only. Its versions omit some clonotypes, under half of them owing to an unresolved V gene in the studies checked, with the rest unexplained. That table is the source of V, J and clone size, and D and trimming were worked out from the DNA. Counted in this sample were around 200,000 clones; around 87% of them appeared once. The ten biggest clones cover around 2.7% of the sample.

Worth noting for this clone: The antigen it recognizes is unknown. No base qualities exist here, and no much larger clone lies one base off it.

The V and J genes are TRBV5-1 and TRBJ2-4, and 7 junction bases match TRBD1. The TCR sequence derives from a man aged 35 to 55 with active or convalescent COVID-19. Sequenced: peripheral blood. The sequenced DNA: TGCGCCAGCAGTTGGGGACAGCCTCTAGCCAAAAACATTCAGTACTTC. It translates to CASSWGQPLAKNIQYF. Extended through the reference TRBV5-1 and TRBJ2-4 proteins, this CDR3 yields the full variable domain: KAGVTQTPRYLIKTRGQQVTLSCSPISGHRSVSWYQQTPGQGLQFLFEYFSETQRNKGNFPGRFSGRQFSNSRSEMNVSTLELGDSALYLCASSWGQPLAKNIQYFGAGTRLSVL.